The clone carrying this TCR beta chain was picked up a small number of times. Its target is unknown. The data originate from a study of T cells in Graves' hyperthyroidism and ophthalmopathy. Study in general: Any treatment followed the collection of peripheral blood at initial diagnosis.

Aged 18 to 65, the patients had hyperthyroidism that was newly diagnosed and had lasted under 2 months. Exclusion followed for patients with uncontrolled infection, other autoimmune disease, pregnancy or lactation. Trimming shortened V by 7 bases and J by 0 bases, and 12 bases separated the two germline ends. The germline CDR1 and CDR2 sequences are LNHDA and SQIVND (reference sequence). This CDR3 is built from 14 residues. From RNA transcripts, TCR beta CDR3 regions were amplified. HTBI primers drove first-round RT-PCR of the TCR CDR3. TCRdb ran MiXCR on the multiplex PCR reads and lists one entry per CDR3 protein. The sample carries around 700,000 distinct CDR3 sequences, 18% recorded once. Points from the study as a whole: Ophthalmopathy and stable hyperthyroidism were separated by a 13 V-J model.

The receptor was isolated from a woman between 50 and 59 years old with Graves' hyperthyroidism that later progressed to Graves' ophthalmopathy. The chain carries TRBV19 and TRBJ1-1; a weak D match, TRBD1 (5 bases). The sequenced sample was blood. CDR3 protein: CASNPGIMNTEAFF. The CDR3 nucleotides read TGTGCCAGTAATCCAGGGATCATGAACACTGAAGCTTTCTTT. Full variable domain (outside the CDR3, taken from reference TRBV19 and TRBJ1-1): DGGITQSPKYLFRKEGQNVTLSCEQNLNHDAMYWYRQDPGQGLRLIYYSQIVNDFQKGDIAEGYSVSREKKESFPLTVTSAQKNPTAFYLCASNPGIMNTEAFFGQGTRLTVV.